This T cell receptor (beta chain) was captured in a study of OX40 agonist ivuxolimab in advanced cancers. Study-wide background: Patients enrolled in dose escalation were diagnosed with hepatocellular carcinoma, melanoma, renal cell or head and neck cancer. Males comprised roughly four fifths of the group, whose mean age was 60 years (range about 20 to 90).

V shed 3 bases and J shed 6 bases, with 3 bases lying between them. Germline V gives CDR1 SEHNR, CDR2 FQNEAQ (reference sequence). CDR3 length: 12 amino acids. Profiled with immunoSEQ multiplex PCR; TCRdb holds only in-frame clones, not every one. The data hold roughly 35,000 clones, with around 81% observed a single time. This sequence joins TRBV7-9 and TRBJ1-6; the D is unclear. This TCR came from an adult with an advanced solid tumor such as melanoma, head and neck, liver or kidney cancer. This sample comprised CD4+ or CD8+ T cells sorted from blood, obtained in a trial of the OX40 agonist ivuxolimab. The CDR3 sequence is CASSLGNSPLHF. The CDR3 nucleotides are TGTGCCAGCAGCTTGGGTAATTCACCCCTCCACTTT.